This T cell receptor beta chain was sequenced during a study of blood T cell repertoires in COVID-19. Residents of 24 US areas, aged roughly 18 to 89 years, made up the participants. Per the original data handling: Amplification from reference gene primers served as the basis for estimated nucleated cell counts. This table comes from immunoSEQ multiplex PCR, and its TCRdb copy is limited to in-frame clones, with some not included. The V and J calls and clone size come from that table; D and trimming were worked out from the DNA. Among 300,000 to 350,000 clones listed, about 90% were seen once. Germline lookup yields CDR1 MNHEY and CDR2 SVGAGI. V gave up 7 bases and J gave up 2 bases; unmatched junction bases: 2. This CDR3 is 14 amino acids long.

Sequencing used PBMCs or T cells enriched from blood (not recorded which). The TCR originated in a woman aged 18 to 35 with acute COVID-19. The chain recombines TRBV6-5 with TRBJ2-1, with 10 bases matching TRBD2. The CDR3 reads CASKREGPYNEQFF. CDR3 nucleotide sequence: TGTGCCAGCAAGCGGGAGGGCCCCTACAATGAGCAGTTCTTC.